A selection of T cell receptor beta chains follows, all from one sample in a study of OX40 agonist ivuxolimab in advanced cancers. TCRdb's copy holds only in-frame clones and misses some; the assay was immunoSEQ multiplex PCR. Of about 45,000 clones listed, less than 95% were seen once; the top ten hold approximately 16%. The starting material was CD4+ or CD8+ T cells sorted from blood, obtained in a trial of the OX40 agonist ivuxolimab. All receptors derive from an adult with an advanced solid tumor such as melanoma, head and neck, liver or kidney cancer. CDR3s include the opening cysteine and the closing phenylalanine or tryptophan.

j_call: TRBJ1-5; cdr3_length: 15; v_call: TRBV4-1; cdr3_aa: CASSLGTGDNQPQHF
j_call: TRBJ2-7; cdr3_length: 11; v_call: TRBV5-5; cdr3_aa: CASSGSYEQYF
j_call: TRBJ2-5; cdr3_length: 14; v_call: TRBV6-5; cdr3_aa: CASSPTGNQETQYF
j_call: TRBJ2-7; cdr3_length: 14; v_call: TRBV10-2; cdr3_aa: CASIPGAGPYEQYF
j_call: TRBJ2-3; cdr3_length: 15; v_call: TRBV5-4; cdr3_aa: CASSLARGVADTQYF
j_call: TRBJ2-1; cdr3_length: 15; v_call: TRBV14; cdr3_aa: CASSHTGQGDTEQFF
j_call: TRBJ1-1; cdr3_length: 14; v_call: TRBV4-3; cdr3_aa: CASSPSGQDTEAFF
j_call: TRBJ2-5; cdr3_length: 16; v_call: TRBV10-1; cdr3_aa: CASRAKRDRFLETQYF
j_call: TRBJ2-1; cdr3_length: 15; v_call: TRBV6-5; cdr3_aa: CASSIGRGPYNEQFF
j_call: TRBJ2-7; cdr3_length: 15; v_call: TRBV7-9; cdr3_aa: CASSFYSAGSYEQYF
j_call: TRBJ2-3; cdr3_length: 15; v_call: TRBV7-9; cdr3_aa: CASSPQGASTDTQYF
j_call: TRBJ2-7; cdr3_length: 10; v_call: TRBV28; cdr3_aa: CASSNYEQYF
j_call: TRBJ1-1; cdr3_length: 13; v_call: TRBV30; cdr3_aa: CAWSVWEWTEAFF
j_call: TRBJ2-3; cdr3_length: 14; v_call: TRBV9; cdr3_aa: CASSGGDYTDTQYF
j_call: TRBJ2-2; cdr3_length: 16; v_call: TRBV5-1; cdr3_aa: CASSLEISGYTGELFF
j_call: TRBJ2-1; cdr3_length: 12; v_call: TRBV27; cdr3_aa: CASSLPGQGWFF
j_call: TRBJ2-5; cdr3_length: 12; v_call: TRBV14; cdr3_aa: CASSRRAETQYF
j_call: TRBJ2-5; cdr3_length: 14; v_call: TRBV25-1; cdr3_aa: CASSEHRIQETQYF
j_call: TRBJ2-1; cdr3_length: 13; v_call: TRBV15; cdr3_aa: CATSSDRNNEQFF
j_call: TRBJ2-2; cdr3_length: 18; v_call: TRBV5-1; cdr3_aa: CASSPGTSGTFNTGELFF
j_call: TRBJ2-4; cdr3_length: 15; v_call: TRBV12-2; cdr3_aa: CASRLGDRTQNIQYF
j_call: TRBJ1-4; cdr3_length: 19; v_call: TRBV11-3; cdr3_aa: CASSLEVVVNIQDNEKLFF
j_call: TRBJ2-7; cdr3_length: 15; v_call: TRBV6-6; cdr3_aa: CASSYPREGLDEQYF
j_call: TRBJ2-7; cdr3_length: 16; v_call: TRBV12-1; cdr3_aa: CASSSSGSIVPYEQYF
j_call: TRBJ2-7; cdr3_length: 14; v_call: TRBV7-2; cdr3_aa: CASSLSAGDYEQYF
j_call: TRBJ2-7; cdr3_length: 16; v_call: TRBV9; cdr3_aa: CASSPREKREPLEQYF
j_call: TRBJ2-6; cdr3_length: 16; v_call: TRBV19; cdr3_aa: CASSIVGLSGANVLTF
j_call: TRBJ2-1; cdr3_length: 14; v_call: TRBV4-1; cdr3_aa: CASSGAGVYNEQFF
j_call: TRBJ2-1; cdr3_length: 15; v_call: TRBV7-5; cdr3_aa: CARSPSGVSYNEQFF
j_call: TRBJ2-1; cdr3_length: 15; v_call: TRBV27; cdr3_aa: CASREGLADYNEQFF
j_call: TRBJ2-7; cdr3_length: 16; v_call: TRBV29-1; cdr3_aa: CSVERDSGVHSYEQYF
j_call: TRBJ1-3; cdr3_length: 16; v_call: TRBV5-3; cdr3_aa: CARSLASRGLGNTIYF
j_call: TRBJ2-7; cdr3_length: 14; v_call: TRBV28; cdr3_aa: CASSLAAGHYEQYF
j_call: TRBJ1-5; cdr3_length: 16; v_call: TRBV28; cdr3_aa: CASSLLAGVADQPQHF
j_call: TRBJ2-7; cdr3_length: 11; v_call: TRBV6-1; cdr3_aa: CASRGYDEQYF
j_call: TRBJ2-5; cdr3_length: 14; v_call: TRBV28; cdr3_aa: CASSYPGSGETQYF
j_call: TRBJ2-2; cdr3_length: 13; v_call: TRBV27; cdr3_aa: CASSPRGGWELFF
j_call: TRBJ1-5; cdr3_length: 12; v_call: TRBV5-3; cdr3_aa: CASSQDNQPQHF
j_call: TRBJ2-7; cdr3_length: 12; v_call: TRBV5-1; cdr3_aa: CASVSPADEQYF
j_call: TRBJ2-2; cdr3_length: 17; v_call: TRBV11-2; cdr3_aa: CASSLVQAGGPVGELFF
j_call: TRBJ1-5; cdr3_length: 15; v_call: TRBV7-2; cdr3_aa: CASSYIQGINQPQHF
j_call: TRBJ2-1; cdr3_length: 9; v_call: TRBV20-1; cdr3_aa: CSASDEQFF
j_call: TRBJ2-7; cdr3_length: 16; v_call: TRBV30; cdr3_aa: CAWSGHQPGALYEQYF
j_call: TRBJ2-1; cdr3_length: 17; v_call: TRBV5-7; cdr3_aa: CASSLLEGTGQENEQFF
j_call: TRBJ2-2; cdr3_length: 11; v_call: TRBV27; cdr3_aa: CASSETGELFF
j_call: TRBJ2-1; cdr3_length: 15; v_call: TRBV6-5; cdr3_aa: CASSYETSGYNEQFF
j_call: TRBJ2-7; cdr3_length: 13; v_call: TRBV9; cdr3_aa: CASSVEGFDEQYF
j_call: TRBJ2-7; cdr3_length: 13; v_call: TRBV7-8; cdr3_aa: CASSLGGTYEQYF
j_call: TRBJ1-2; cdr3_length: 16; v_call: TRBV29-1; cdr3_aa: CSVEDLGGALGYGYTF
j_call: TRBJ2-7; cdr3_length: 15; v_call: TRBV5-6; cdr3_aa: CASSPVGTGELEQYF
j_call: TRBJ2-5; cdr3_length: 13; v_call: TRBV5-1; cdr3_aa: CASSLGPRETQYF
j_call: TRBJ2-3; cdr3_length: 17; v_call: TRBV6-1; cdr3_aa: CASSEALGHPVGDTQYF
j_call: TRBJ2-1; cdr3_length: 12; v_call: TRBV30; cdr3_aa: CAFTVRVNEQFF
j_call: -; cdr3_length: 14; v_call: TRBV30; cdr3_aa: CAWSVQHGEFEQYF
j_call: TRBJ1-1; cdr3_length: 14; v_call: TRBV13; cdr3_aa: CASSFTGENTEAFF
j_call: TRBJ2-1; cdr3_length: 12; v_call: TRBV7-9; cdr3_aa: CASYQGHDEQFF
j_call: TRBJ2-2; cdr3_length: 14; v_call: TRBV11-2; cdr3_aa: CASSLAAGPGELFF
j_call: TRBJ2-2; cdr3_length: 14; v_call: TRBV7-7; cdr3_aa: CASSLGWGTGELFF
j_call: TRBJ1-5; cdr3_length: 15; v_call: TRBV5-1; cdr3_aa: CASSLGGGSNQPQHF